This T cell receptor (beta chain) was sequenced in a study of blood T cell repertoires in COVID-19. CDR1 and CDR2 (germline): MGHRA, YSYEKL. V was shortened by 3 bases and J by 0 bases, with 3 bases between the two germline ends. The CDR3 contains 13 residues. Sequenced by immunoSEQ multiplex PCR; TCRdb stores in-frame clones only, minus some. This table holds 300,000 or so clones, about nine tenths found once. The clonotype was recovered from a woman under 30 who had recovered from COVID-19. The chain uses TRBV4-1 and TRBJ1-3, with unresolved D. The sequenced material came from PBMCs or T cells enriched from blood (not recorded which). In DNA, the CDR3 is TGCGCCAGCAGCCAGTACTCTGGAAACACCATATATTTT. The encoded protein is CASSQYSGNTIYF.